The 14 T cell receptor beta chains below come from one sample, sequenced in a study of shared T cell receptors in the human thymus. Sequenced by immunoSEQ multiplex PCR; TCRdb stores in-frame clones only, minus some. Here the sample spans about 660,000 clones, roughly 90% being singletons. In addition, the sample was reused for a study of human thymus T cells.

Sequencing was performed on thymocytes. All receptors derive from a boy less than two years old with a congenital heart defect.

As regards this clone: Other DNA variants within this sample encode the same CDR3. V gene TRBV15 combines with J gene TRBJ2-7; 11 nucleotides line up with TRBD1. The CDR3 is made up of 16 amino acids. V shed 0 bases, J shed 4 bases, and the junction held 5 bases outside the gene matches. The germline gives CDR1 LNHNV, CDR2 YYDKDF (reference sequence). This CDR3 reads CATSRDLGQGAYEQYF. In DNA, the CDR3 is TGTGCCACCAGCAGAGATTTAGGACAGGGGGCTTACGAGCAGTACTTC.

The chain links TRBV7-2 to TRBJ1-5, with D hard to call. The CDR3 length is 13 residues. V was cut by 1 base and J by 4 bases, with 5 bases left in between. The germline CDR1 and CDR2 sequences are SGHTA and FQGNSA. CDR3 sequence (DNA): TGTGCCAGCAGCTTAGACGGGAATCAGCCCCAGCATTTT. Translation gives CASSLDGNQPQHF.

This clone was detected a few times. In DNA, the CDR3 is TGTGCCAGCAGTGAATTTGGACTAGCGGAGCCCGAGGGGAATGAGCAGTTCTTC. Translated: CASSEFGLAEPEGNEQFF. V is TRBV6-1 and J is TRBJ2-1, with TRBD2 matching 10 bases. Looked up from germline, CDR1 is MNHNS and CDR2 is SASEGT. V lost 2 bases, J lost 7 bases, and 14 bases stayed unmatched. The CDR3 runs 18 residues.

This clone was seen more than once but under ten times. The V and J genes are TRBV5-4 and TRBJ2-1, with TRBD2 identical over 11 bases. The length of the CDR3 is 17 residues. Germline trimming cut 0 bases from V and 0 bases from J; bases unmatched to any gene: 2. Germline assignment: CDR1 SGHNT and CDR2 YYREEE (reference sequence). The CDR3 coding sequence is TGTGCCAGCAGCTTGGCCACTAGCGGGAGCTCCTACAATGAGCAGTTCTTC. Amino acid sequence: CASSLATSGSSYNEQFF.

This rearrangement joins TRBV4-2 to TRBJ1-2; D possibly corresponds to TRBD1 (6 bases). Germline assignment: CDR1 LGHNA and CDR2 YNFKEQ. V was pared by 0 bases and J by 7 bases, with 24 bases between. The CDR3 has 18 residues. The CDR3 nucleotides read TGTGCCAGCAGCCAAGATAGGGGCAGGGACACATTAAAGGGTGGCTACACCTTC. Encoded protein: CASSQDRGRDTLKGGYTF.

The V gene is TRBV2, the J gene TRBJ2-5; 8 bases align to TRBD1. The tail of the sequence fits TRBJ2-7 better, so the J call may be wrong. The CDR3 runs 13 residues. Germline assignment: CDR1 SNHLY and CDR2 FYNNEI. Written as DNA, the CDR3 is TGTGCCAGCAGTCGGACAGGGAACTACGAGCAGTACTTC. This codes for CASSRTGNYEQYF.

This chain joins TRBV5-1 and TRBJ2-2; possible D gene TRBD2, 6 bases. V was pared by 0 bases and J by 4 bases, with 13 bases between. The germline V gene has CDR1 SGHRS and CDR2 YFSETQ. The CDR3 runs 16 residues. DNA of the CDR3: TGCGCCAGCAGCTTGGGATGGGGAGGAGGCACCGGGGAGCTGTTTTTT. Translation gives CASSLGWGGGTGELFF.

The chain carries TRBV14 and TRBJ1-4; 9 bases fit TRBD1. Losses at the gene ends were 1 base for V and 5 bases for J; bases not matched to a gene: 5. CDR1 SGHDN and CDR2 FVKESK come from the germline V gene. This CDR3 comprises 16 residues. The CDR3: CASSQGDRARNEKLFF. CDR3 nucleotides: TGTGCCAGCAGCCAAGGGGACAGGGCAAGGAATGAAAAACTGTTTTTT.

The CDR3: CATSRDLGLTDTQYF. In DNA, the CDR3 is TGTGCCACCAGCAGAGACCTTGGACTCACAGATACGCAGTATTTT. V and J are TRBV15 and TRBJ2-3; D is perhaps TRBD2 (5 bases). Trimming stripped 0 bases from V and 2 bases from J, with 9 bases between. CDR1 and CDR2 from the germline V gene are LNHNV and YYDKDF (reference sequence). This CDR3 contains 15 residues.

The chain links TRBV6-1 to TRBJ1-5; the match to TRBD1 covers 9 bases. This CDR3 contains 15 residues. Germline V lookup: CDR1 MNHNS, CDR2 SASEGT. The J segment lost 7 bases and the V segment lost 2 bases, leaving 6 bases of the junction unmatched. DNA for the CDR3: TGTGCCAGCAGTGAATCGCGGACAGGGGCGCAGCCCCAGCATTTT. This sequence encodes CASSESRTGAQPQHF.

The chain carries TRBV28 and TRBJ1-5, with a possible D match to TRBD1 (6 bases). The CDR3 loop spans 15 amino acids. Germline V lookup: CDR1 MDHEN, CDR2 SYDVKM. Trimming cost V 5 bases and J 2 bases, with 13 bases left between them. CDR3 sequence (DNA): TGTGCCAGCAGTCCCCACCGACAGGGCAATCAGCCCCAGCATTTT. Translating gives CASSPHRQGNQPQHF.

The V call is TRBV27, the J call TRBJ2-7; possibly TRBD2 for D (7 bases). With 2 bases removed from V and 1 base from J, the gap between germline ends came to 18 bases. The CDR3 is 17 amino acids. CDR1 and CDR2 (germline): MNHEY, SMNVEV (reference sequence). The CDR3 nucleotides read TGTGCCAGCAGTTTAAGGGGGAGCGGGATCCTTTCCTACGAGCAGTACTTC. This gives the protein CASSLRGSGILSYEQYF.

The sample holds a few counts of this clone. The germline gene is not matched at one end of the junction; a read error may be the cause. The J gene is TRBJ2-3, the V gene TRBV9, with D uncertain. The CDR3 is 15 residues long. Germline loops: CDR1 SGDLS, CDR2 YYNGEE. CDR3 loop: CASSVGELFTNTQYF. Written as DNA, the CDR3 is TGTGCCAGCAGCGTAGGTGAACTATTCACAAATACGCAGTATTTT.

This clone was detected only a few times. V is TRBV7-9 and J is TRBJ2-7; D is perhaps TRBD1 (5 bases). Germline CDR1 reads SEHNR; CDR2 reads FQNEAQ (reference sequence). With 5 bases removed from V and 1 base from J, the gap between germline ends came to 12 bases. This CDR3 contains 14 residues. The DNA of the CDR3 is TGTGCCAGCAGCCCTCAGACAGCGTCCTACGAGCAGTACTTC. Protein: CASSPQTASYEQYF. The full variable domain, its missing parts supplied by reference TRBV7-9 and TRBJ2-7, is DTGVSQNPRHKITKRGQNVTFRCDPISEHNRLYWYRQTLGQGPEFLTYFQNEAQLEKSRLLSDRFSAERPKGSFSTLEIQRTEQGDSAMYLCASSPQTASYEQYFGPGTRLTVT.